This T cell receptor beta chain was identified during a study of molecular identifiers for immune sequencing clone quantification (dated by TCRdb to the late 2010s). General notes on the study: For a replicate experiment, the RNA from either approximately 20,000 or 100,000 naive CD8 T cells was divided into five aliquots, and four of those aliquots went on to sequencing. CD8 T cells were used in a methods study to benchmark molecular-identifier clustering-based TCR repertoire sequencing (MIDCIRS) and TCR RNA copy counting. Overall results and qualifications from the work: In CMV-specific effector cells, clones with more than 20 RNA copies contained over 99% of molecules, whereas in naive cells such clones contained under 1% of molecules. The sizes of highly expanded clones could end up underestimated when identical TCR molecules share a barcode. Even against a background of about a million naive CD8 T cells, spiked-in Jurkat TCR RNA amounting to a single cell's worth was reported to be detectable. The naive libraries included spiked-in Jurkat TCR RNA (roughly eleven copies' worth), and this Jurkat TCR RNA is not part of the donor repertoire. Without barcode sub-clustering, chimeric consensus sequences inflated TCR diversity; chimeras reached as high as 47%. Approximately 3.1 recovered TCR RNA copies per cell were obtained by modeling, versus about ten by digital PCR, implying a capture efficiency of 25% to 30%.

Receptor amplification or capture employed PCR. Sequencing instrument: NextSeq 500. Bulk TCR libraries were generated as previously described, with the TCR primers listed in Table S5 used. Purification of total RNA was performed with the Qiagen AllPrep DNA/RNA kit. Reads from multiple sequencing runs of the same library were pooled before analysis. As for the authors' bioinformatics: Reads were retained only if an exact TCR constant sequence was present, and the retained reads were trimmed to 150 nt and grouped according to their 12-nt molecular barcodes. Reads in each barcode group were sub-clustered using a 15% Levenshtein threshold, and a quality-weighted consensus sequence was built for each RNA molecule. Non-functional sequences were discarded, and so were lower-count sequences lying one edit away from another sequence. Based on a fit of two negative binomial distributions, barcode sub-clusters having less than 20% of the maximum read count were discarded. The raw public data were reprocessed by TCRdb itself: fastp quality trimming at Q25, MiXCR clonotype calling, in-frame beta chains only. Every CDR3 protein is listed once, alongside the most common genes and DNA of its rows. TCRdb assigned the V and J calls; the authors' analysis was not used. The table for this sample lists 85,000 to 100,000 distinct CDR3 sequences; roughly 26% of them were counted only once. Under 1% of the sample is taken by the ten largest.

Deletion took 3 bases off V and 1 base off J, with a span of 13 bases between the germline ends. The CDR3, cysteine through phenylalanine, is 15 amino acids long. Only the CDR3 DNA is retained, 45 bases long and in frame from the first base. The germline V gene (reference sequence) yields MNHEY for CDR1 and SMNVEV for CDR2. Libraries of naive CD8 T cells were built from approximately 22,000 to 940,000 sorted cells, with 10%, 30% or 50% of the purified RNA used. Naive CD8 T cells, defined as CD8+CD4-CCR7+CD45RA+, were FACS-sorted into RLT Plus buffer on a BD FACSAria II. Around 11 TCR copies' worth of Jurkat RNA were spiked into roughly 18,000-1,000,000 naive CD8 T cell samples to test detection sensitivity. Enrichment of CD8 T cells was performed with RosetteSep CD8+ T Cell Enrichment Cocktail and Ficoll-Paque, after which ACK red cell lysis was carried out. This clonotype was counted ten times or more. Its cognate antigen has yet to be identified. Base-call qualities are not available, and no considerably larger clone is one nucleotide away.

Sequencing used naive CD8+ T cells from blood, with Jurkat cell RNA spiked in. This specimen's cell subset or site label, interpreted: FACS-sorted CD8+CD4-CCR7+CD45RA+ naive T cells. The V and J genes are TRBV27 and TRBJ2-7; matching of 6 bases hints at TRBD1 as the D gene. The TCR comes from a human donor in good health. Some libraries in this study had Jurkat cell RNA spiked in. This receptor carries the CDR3 CASSFRGIRSYEQYF. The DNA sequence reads TGTGCCAGCAGTTTCAGGGGTATCCGGTCCTACGAGCAGTACTTC.